This T cell receptor beta chain stems from a study of T cell responses to AZD1222 COVID-19 vaccine. Study findings and constraints: Rises in breadth and depth of Spike-specific TCRs came after two AZD1222 doses. CD4 TCRs linked to vaccination spanned spike, dominating at 160-218 and 743-854.

Assay: immunoSEQ multiplex PCR; the TCRdb copy retains only in-frame clones and omits some. The data show around 170,000 clones, with about 93% seen just once and roughly 2% held by the top ten. The germline gives CDR1 SEHNR, CDR2 FQNEAQ (reference sequence). Germline trimming cut 5 bases from V and 5 bases from J; bases unmatched to any gene: 14. The CDR3 spans 18 residues. Worth noting for this clone: What it binds is unknown.

The sequence derives from an adult who received the AZD1222 COVID-19 vaccine. The starting material was peripheral blood, obtained 28 days after the second AZD1222 dose. The V and J genes are TRBV7-9 and TRBJ1-4; the match to TRBD1 covers 10 bases. The CDR3, as DNA: TGTGCCAGCAGCCCCCCCCGGGACAGGGGCGACGGGAATGAAAAACTGTTTTTT. Translation: CASSPPRDRGDGNEKLFF.